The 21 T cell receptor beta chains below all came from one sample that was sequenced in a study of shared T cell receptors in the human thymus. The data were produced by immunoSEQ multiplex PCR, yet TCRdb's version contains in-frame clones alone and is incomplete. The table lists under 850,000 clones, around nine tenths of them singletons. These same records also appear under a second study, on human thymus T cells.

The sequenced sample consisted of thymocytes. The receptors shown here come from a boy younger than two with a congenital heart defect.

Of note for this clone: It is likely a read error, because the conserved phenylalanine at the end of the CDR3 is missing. CDR3: CAWTHGGLERNYGYTS. DNA for the CDR3: TGTGCCTGGACCCACGGGGGGTTGGAACGGAACTATGGCTACACCTCC. This chain joins TRBV30 and TRBJ1-2; possibly TRBD1 for D (5 bases). This CDR3 comprises 16 residues. The V end lost 4 bases, the J end lost 2 bases, and 20 bases lay between the germline ends. CDR1 is GTSNPN, CDR2 SVGIG, per germline (reference sequence).

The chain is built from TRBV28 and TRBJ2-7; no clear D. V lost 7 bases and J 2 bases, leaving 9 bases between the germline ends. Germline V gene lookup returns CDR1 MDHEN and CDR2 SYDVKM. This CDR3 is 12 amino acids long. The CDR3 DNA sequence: TGTGCCAGCACCCCCGGTCCCTACGAGCAGTACTTC. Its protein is CASTPGPYEQYF.

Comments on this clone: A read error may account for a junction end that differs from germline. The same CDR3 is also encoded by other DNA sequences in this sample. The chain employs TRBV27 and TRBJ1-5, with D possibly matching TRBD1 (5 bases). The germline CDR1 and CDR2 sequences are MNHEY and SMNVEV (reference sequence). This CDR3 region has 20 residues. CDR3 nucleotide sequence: TGCGCCAGCAGTTCCGCGACAGAGAGTCGCACCGGAGATGGCAATCAGCCCCAGCATTTT. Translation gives CASSSATESRTGDGNQPQHF.

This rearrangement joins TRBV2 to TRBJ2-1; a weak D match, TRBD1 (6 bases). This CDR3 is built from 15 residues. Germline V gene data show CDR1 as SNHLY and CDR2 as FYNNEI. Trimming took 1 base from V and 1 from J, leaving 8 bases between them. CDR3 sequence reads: CASSEEGESYNEQFF. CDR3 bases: TGTGCCAGCAGTGAAGAGGGGGAATCCTACAATGAGCAGTTCTTC.

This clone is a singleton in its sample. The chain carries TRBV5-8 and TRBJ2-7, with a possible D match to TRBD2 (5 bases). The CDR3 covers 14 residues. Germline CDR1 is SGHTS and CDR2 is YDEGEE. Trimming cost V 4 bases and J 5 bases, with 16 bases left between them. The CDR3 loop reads CASSTRTRADEQYF. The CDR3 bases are TGTGCCAGCAGCACCAGGACTCGCGCGGACGAGCAGTACTTC. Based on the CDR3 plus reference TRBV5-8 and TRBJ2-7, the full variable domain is EAGVTQSPTHLIKTRGQQATLRCSPISGHTSVYWYQQALGLGLQFLLWYDEGEERNRGNFPPRFSGRQFPNYSSELNVNALELEDSALYLCASSTRTRADEQYFGPGTRLTVT.

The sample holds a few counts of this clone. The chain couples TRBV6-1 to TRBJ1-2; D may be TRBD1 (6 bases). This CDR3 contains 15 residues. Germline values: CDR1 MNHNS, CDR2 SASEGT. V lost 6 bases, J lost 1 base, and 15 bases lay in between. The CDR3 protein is CASRIRDTLNYGYTF. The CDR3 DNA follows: TGTGCCAGCAGGATCCGGGACACACTTAACTATGGCTACACCTTC.

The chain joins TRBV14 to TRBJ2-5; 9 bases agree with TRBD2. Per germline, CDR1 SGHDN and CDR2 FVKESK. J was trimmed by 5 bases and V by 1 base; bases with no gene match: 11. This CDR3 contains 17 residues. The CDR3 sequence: CASSQAISGSTAETQYF. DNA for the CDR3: TGTGCCAGCAGCCAAGCGATTAGCGGGAGTACGGCTGAGACCCAGTACTTC.

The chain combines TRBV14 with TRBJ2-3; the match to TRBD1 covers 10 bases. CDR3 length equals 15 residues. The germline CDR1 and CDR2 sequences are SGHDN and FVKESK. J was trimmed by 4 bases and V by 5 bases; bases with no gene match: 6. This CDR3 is CASSYRDRGADTQYF. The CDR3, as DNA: TGTGCCAGCAGCTACCGGGACAGGGGCGCAGATACGCAGTATTTT.

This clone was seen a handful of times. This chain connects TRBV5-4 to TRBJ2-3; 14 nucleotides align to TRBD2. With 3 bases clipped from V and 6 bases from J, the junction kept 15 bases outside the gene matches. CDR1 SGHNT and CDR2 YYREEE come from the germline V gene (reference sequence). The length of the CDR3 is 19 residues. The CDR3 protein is CASSSEGLAGASGGDTQYF. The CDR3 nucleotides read TGTGCCAGCAGCTCCGAGGGACTAGCGGGAGCTTCTGGGGGGGATACGCAGTATTTT.

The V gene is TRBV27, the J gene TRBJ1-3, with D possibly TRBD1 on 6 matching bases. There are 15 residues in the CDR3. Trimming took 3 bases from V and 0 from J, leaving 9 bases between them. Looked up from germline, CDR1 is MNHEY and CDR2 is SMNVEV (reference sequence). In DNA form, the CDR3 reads TGTGCCAGCAGTTTGCGACAGGCCTCTGGAAACACCATATATTTT. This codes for CASSLRQASGNTIYF.

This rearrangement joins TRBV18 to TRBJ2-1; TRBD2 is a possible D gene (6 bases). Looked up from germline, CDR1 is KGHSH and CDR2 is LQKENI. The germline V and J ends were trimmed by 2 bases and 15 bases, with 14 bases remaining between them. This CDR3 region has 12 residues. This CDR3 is CASSPDGSGPFF. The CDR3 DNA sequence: TGTGCCAGCTCACCAGACGGGAGTGGTCCGTTCTTC.

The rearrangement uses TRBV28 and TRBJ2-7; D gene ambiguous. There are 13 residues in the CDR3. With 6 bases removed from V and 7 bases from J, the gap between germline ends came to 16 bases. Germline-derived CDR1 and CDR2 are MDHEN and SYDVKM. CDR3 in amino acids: CASSPSPQIEQYF. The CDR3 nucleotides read TGTGCCAGCAGCCCATCTCCCCAGATAGAGCAGTACTTC.

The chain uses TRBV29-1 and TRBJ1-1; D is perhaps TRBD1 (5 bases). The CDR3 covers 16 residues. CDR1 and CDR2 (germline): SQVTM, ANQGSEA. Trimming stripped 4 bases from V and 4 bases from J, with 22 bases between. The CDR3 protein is CSVAHRLVAGFTEAFF. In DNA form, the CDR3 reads TGCAGCGTTGCCCACAGGCTAGTAGCGGGGTTCACTGAAGCTTTCTTT.

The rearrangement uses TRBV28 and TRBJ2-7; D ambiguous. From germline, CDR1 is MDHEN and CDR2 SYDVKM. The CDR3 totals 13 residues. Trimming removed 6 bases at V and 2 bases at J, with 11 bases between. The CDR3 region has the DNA TGTGCCAGCAGCCCCGGGTCCCCCTACGAGCAGTACTTC. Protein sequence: CASSPGSPYEQYF.

The CDR3 protein is CASSQTAYEQYF. For the CDR3, the DNA is TGTGCCAGCAGCCAAACAGCTTACGAGCAGTACTTC. This chain joins TRBV11-1 and TRBJ2-7; D is ambiguous. The V gene's germline CDR1 is SGHAT and CDR2 FQDESV (reference sequence). This CDR3 region has 12 residues. Trimming stripped 5 bases from V and 4 bases from J, with 9 bases between.

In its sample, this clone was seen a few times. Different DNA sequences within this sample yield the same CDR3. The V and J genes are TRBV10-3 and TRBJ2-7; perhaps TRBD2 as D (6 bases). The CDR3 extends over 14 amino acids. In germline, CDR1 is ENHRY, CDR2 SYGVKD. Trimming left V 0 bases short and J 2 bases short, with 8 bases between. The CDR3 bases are TGTGCCATCAGTGAGTCGTTAGCGGCCTACGAGCAGTACTTC. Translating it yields CAISESLAAYEQYF.

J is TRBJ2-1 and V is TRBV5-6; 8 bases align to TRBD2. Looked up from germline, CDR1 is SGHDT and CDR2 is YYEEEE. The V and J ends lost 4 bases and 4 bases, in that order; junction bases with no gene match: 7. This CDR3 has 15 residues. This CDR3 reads CASSPRVAGYNEQFF. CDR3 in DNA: TGTGCCAGCAGCCCCCGGGTAGCGGGGTACAATGAGCAGTTCTTC. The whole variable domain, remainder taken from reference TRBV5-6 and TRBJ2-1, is DAGVTQSPTHLIKTRGQQVTLRCSPKSGHDTVSWYQQALGQGPQFIFQYYEEEERQRGNFPDRFSGHQFPNYSSELNVNALLLGDSALYLCASSPRVAGYNEQFFGPGTRLTVL.

CDR3 sequence: CASRSLAPSSYEQYF. CDR3 nucleotides: TGTGCCAGCAGGTCACTAGCTCCGAGCTCCTACGAGCAGTACTTC. The chain carries TRBV11-2 and TRBJ2-7, with TRBD2 as a possible D gene (6 bases). CDR3 length: 15 residues. The germline V gene has CDR1 SGHAT and CDR2 FQNNGV. V was trimmed by 6 bases and J by 0 bases, leaving 15 bases between them. Full variable domain (rest looked up from reference TRBV11-2 and TRBJ2-7): EAGVAQSPRYKIIEKRQSVAFWCNPISGHATLYWYQQILGQGPKLLIQFQNNGVVDDSQLPKDRFSAERLKGVDSTLKIQPAKLEDSAVYLCASRSLAPSSYEQYFGPGTRLTVT.

The CDR3 here is CAWMKGLGPLSYEQYF. The CDR3 nucleotides are TGTGCCTGGATGAAAGGGCTGGGGCCCCTTTCCTACGAGCAGTACTTC. This chain uses TRBV30 with TRBJ2-7, with a weak D call TRBD1 (5 bases). With 4 bases removed from V and 1 base from J, the gap between germline ends came to 20 bases. The CDR3 has 16 residues. CDR1 is GTSNPN, CDR2 SVGIG, per germline (reference sequence).

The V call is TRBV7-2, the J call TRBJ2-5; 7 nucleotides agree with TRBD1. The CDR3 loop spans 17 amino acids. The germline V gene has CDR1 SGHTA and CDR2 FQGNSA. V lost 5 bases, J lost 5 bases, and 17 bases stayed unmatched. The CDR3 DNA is TGTGCCAGCAGCGTAGAAAGCCGGGACAGAGAAAGGGAGACCCAGTACTTC. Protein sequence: CASSVESRDRERETQYF.

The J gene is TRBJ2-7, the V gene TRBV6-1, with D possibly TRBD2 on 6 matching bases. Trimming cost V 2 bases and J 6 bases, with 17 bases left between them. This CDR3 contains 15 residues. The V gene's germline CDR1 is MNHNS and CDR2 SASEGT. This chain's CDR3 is CASSERNLGGTEQYF. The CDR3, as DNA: TGTGCCAGCAGTGAAAGGAACCTCGGAGGGACCGAGCAGTACTTC.